This T cell receptor beta chain was obtained from a study of OX40 agonist ivuxolimab in advanced cancers. As for the study in general: Patients undergoing dose escalation presented with hepatocellular carcinoma, melanoma, renal cell or head and neck cancer. Averaging roughly 60 years in age, with a range of 23 to 79, the cohort was 80% to 90% male.

Germline V gene data show CDR1 as LGHNA and CDR2 as YSLEER. The CDR3 spans 17 residues. Trimming took 1 base from V and 8 from J, leaving 18 bases between them. No patient had autoimmune disease or received systemic immunosuppression. Blood got drawn at baseline, again on cycle 4 day 1, and then on cycle 7 day 1. Method: immunoSEQ multiplex PCR; TCRdb's copy keeps in-frame clones and lacks some. Among about 66,000 clones listed, approximately 81% were seen once. The specimen was CD4+ or CD8+ T cells sorted from blood, collected in a trial of the OX40 agonist ivuxolimab. This TCR came from an adult with an advanced solid tumor such as melanoma, head and neck, liver or kidney cancer. This chain uses TRBV4-3 with TRBJ1-6; D perhaps matches TRBD1 (5 bases). CDR3 in DNA: TGCGCCAGCAGCCAAGGGTGGGGGGAGGCCGCCGATTCACCCCTCCACTTT. Translation gives CASSQGWGEAADSPLHF.